This entry lists 5 T cell receptor beta chains sequenced from one sample in a study of shared clonotypes between healthy human individuals. Assay used: immunoSEQ multiplex PCR; TCRdb lists only in-frame clones, some missing. The sample lists some 380,000 clones; about 96% were seen once. Specimen: memory CD8+ T cells sorted from blood. Sample subset: CD45RO+ cells pooled with CCR7-negative TemRA cells. All receptors come from a man aged 30-40 years in good health.

The gene calls are TRBV5-6 and TRBJ2-1, with D perhaps TRBD2 (5 bases). The CDR3 spans 16 residues. V lost 0 bases to trimming and J lost 4 bases, with 14 bases between them. Germline CDR1 SGHDT, CDR2 YYEEEE. The DNA for the CDR3 is TGTGCCAGCAGCTTGGAAGGAACTAGGGCTTACAATGAGCAGTTCTTC. It yields the protein CASSLEGTRAYNEQFF.

The chain joins TRBV2 to TRBJ2-6, with D unclear. CDR3 length equals 15 residues. V lost 6 bases and J lost 0, with 9 bases in between. Germline V gene lookup returns CDR1 SNHLY and CDR2 FYNNEI. In DNA form, the CDR3 reads TGTGCCAGCAGAGATGGGGACTCTGGGGCCAACGTCCTGACTTTC. Amino acid sequence: CASRDGDSGANVLTF.

This chain links TRBV30 with TRBJ2-1; a weak D match, TRBD1 (6 bases). The V gene's germline CDR1 is GTSNPN and CDR2 SVGIG (reference sequence). V lost 0 bases and J 7 bases, leaving 16 bases between the germline ends. The CDR3 sequence is 15 residues long. The CDR3 DNA sequence: TGTGCCTGGAGTGTACTCGGGCAGGGGTTTAATGAGCAGTTCTTC. Protein product: CAWSVLGQGFNEQFF.

The V and J genes are TRBV5-4 and TRBJ2-5; either TRBD1 or TRBD2 may fit D (5 bases each). The germline gives CDR1 SGHNT, CDR2 YYREEE (reference sequence). The V end lost 4 bases, the J end lost 5 bases, and 12 bases lay between the germline ends. This CDR3 region has 13 residues. For the CDR3, the DNA is TGTGCCAGCAGCGGGGACCGGGTTGAGACCCAGTACTTC. Protein: CASSGDRVETQYF. The full variable domain, with the rest looked up from reference TRBV5-4 and TRBJ2-5, is ETGVTQSPTHLIKTRGQQVTLRCSSQSGHNTVSWYQQALGQGPQFIFQYYREEENGRGNFPPRFSGLQFPNYSSELNVNALELDDSALYLCASSGDRVETQYFGPGTRLLVL.

In regard to this clone: Additional DNA sequences in this sample encode the identical CDR3. The chain joins TRBV2 to TRBJ2-5; no firm D call. Germline V CDR1 and CDR2: SNHLY, FYNNEI. This CDR3 has 14 residues. Trimming took off 2 bases at V and 0 bases at J, with 7 bases between the two ends. The CDR3 bases are TGTGCCAGCAGTGAAAGAGCGTACCAAGAGACCCAGTACTTC. It is translated as CASSERAYQETQYF.